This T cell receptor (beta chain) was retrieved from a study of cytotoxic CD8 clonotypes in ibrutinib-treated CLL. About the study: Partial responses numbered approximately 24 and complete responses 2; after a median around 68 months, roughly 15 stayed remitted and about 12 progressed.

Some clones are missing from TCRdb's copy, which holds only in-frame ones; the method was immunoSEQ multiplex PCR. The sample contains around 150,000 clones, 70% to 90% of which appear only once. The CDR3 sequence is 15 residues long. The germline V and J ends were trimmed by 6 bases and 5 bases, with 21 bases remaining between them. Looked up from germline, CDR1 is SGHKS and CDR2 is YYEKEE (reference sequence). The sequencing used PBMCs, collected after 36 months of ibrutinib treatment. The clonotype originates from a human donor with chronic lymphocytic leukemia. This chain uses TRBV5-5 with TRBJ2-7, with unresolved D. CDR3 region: CASTIGYQARNEQYF. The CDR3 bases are TGTGCCAGCACCATTGGTTACCAGGCGCGAAACGAGCAGTACTTC. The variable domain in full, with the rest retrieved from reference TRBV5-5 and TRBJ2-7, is DAGVTQSPTHLIKTRGQQVTLRCSPISGHKSVSWYQQVLGQGPQFIFQYYEKEERGRGNFPDRFSARQFPNYSSELNVNALLLGDSALYLCASTIGYQARNEQYFGPGTRLTVT.